There are many counts of the clone carrying this TCR beta chain. As yet, its antigen is unknown. The data belong to a study of T-cell memory formation after mild COVID-19. TCRdb reprocessed the 5' RACE reads via MiXCR and lists one record per CDR3 protein. The table has roughly 160,000 distinct CDR3 sequences, roughly 10% seen once. The study, taken as a whole, reports: Pre-infection memory held some responding clones, suggesting pre-existing cross-reactive T cells responded.

Per germline, CDR1 DFQATT and CDR2 SNEGSKA (reference sequence). The CDR3 sequence is 15 residues long. Between the trimmed V and J ends, which lost 6 bases and 6 bases, there was a span of 21 bases. This rearrangement joins TRBV20-1 to TRBJ2-1, with D possibly being TRBD1 or TRBD2 (5 bases each). Sequenced: PBMCs or a T cell subset sorted from them (not recorded which). The source of this sequence is a man aged 18 to 30 who had mild COVID-19 (a few samples of this study predate the infection). Cell type and time point are not known. The CDR3 nucleotides are TGCAGTGCCTCCGGGACCGGAATTCCCTCCAATGAGCAGTTCTTC. As protein: CSASGTGIPSNEQFF.